This is a list of T cell receptor beta chains from one sample in a study of T cells in localized non-small cell lung cancer. The assay was immunoSEQ multiplex PCR, and TCRdb's table has in-frame clones only and misses some. The repertoire has several thousand clones, roughly 89% of them found once; the top ten carry around 2.5%. The specimen was peripheral blood, collected before any cancer treatment. The origin of the receptors is a female donor aged 60 or older with stage II squamous cell lung carcinoma. The CDR3 runs from the conserved cysteine through the conserved F or W. Each record gives: D gene, clone size, J gene, V gene, CDR3 DNA, CDR3 protein. The D gene is left open where the match is weak. Clone sizes are given selectively: once, few, many, or a class where the clone is expanded.

d_gene: -; abundance: -; j_gene: TRBJ1-2; v_gene: TRBV7-8; CDR3nt: TGTGCCAGCAGCATCAACCGGGGATTAGCTGGCAGAGATAACTATGGCTACACCTTC; CDR3aa: CASSINRGLAGRDNYGYTF
d_gene: -; abundance: -; j_gene: TRBJ1-2; v_gene: TRBV6-1; CDR3nt: TGTGCCAGCAGTGTCACGGGGGCAGGAAGAATCTATGGCTACACCTTC; CDR3aa: CASSVTGAGRIYGYTF
d_gene: -; abundance: once; j_gene: TRBJ1-2; v_gene: TRBV14; CDR3nt: TGTGCCAGCAGCCCCAGCCCAGATTATGGCTACACCTTC; CDR3aa: CASSPSPDYGYTF
d_gene: TRBD1; abundance: -; j_gene: TRBJ2-1; v_gene: TRBV7-9; CDR3nt: TGTGCCAGCAGCTCCGGGACAGGGGGCTCGGTGAATGAGCAGTTCTTC; CDR3aa: CASSSGTGGSVNEQFF
d_gene: -; abundance: -; j_gene: TRBJ1-2; v_gene: TRBV5-6; CDR3nt: TGTGCCAGCAGCTTGATAAACGGCGGCTATGGCTACACCTTC; CDR3aa: CASSLINGGYGYTF
d_gene: TRBD1; abundance: once; j_gene: TRBJ2-7; v_gene: TRBV5-1; CDR3nt: TGCGCCAGCAGCGAGGACAGGGCCCTCCCCGAGCAGTACTTC; CDR3aa: CASSEDRALPEQYF
d_gene: -; abundance: -; j_gene: TRBJ2-7; v_gene: TRBV5-4; CDR3nt: TGTGCCAGCAGCTTGGTTGACGGCTACGAGCAGTACTTC; CDR3aa: CASSLVDGYEQYF
d_gene: -; abundance: -; j_gene: TRBJ1-1; v_gene: TRBV30; CDR3nt: TGTGCCTGGAGCCACGGGGACAATGTTGCTTTCTTT; CDR3aa: CAWSHGDNVAFF
d_gene: -; abundance: -; j_gene: TRBJ1-2; v_gene: TRBV5-1; CDR3nt: TGCGCCAGCAGCTTCTCTGGGGGCAGGGATTATGGCTACACCTTC; CDR3aa: CASSFSGGRDYGYTF
d_gene: -; abundance: -; j_gene: TRBJ1-5; v_gene: TRBV6-1; CDR3nt: TGTGCCAGCAGTGAAGATCAGCCCCAGCATTTT; CDR3aa: CASSEDQPQHF
d_gene: TRBD2; abundance: -; j_gene: TRBJ2-1; v_gene: TRBV18; CDR3nt: TGTGCCAGCTCACCACAGGGGACTAGCGGGGAGGGGCTCAATGAGCAGTTCTTC; CDR3aa: CASSPQGTSGEGLNEQFF
d_gene: TRBD2; abundance: -; j_gene: TRBJ2-3; v_gene: TRBV10-3; CDR3nt: TGTGCCATAGGGGCTAGCGGTGCCACAGATACGCAGTATTTT; CDR3aa: CAIGASGATDTQYF
d_gene: TRBD2; abundance: -; j_gene: TRBJ2-1; v_gene: TRBV7-8; CDR3nt: TGTGCCAGCGGACTAGCGGGAGCCCCCTCCTACAATGAGCAGTTCTTC; CDR3aa: CASGLAGAPSYNEQFF
d_gene: TRBD1; abundance: -; j_gene: TRBJ2-1; v_gene: TRBV29-1; CDR3nt: TGCAGCATAGGGACAGGGAAGTACAATGAGCAGTTCTTC; CDR3aa: CSIGTGKYNEQFF
d_gene: -; abundance: -; j_gene: TRBJ2-2; v_gene: TRBV28; CDR3nt: TGTGCCAGCAGTTTGCACGGGCAGCCGGCGAACACCGGGGAGCTGTTTTTT; CDR3aa: CASSLHGQPANTGELFF
d_gene: -; abundance: -; j_gene: TRBJ1-4; v_gene: TRBV27; CDR3nt: TGTGCCAGCAGAGGGGCAGGGACAACTAATGAAAAACTGTTTTTT; CDR3aa: CASRGAGTTNEKLFF